The 18 T cell receptor beta chains in this list originate from one sample, sequenced in a study of T cell changes during pregnancy in multiple sclerosis. Clones were read by immunoSEQ multiplex PCR, and TCRdb kept only the in-frame ones, dropping some. The table has around 30,000 clones, around nine tenths seen once. The input for sequencing was CD8+ T cells from peripheral blood mononuclear cells, taken before pregnancy. The receptors were gathered from a female donor with multiple sclerosis, enrolled in a pregnancy study.

J is TRBJ2-7 and V is TRBV5-8, with 10 nucleotides matching TRBD2. The V segment lost 4 bases and the J segment 3 bases; nucleotides outside the gene matches: 7. The CDR3 is made up of 15 amino acids. Germline values: CDR1 SGHTS, CDR2 YDEGEE. The CDR3 loop is CASSPGLAGVYEQYF. The CDR3 DNA reads TGTGCCAGCAGCCCCGGGCTAGCGGGAGTCTACGAGCAGTACTTC. Based on the CDR3 plus reference TRBV5-8 and TRBJ2-7, the full variable domain is EAGVTQSPTHLIKTRGQQATLRCSPISGHTSVYWYQQALGLGLQFLLWYDEGEERNRGNFPPRFSGRQFPNYSSELNVNALELEDSALYLCASSPGLAGVYEQYFGPGTRLTVT.

The rearrangement uses TRBV5-4 and TRBJ2-7; 10 nucleotides match TRBD2. There are 14 residues in the CDR3. CDR1 is SGHNT and CDR2 is YYREEE in the germline V gene (reference sequence). With 3 bases clipped from V and 5 bases from J, the junction kept 5 bases outside the gene matches. The CDR3 is CASSSSGRRDEQYF. The CDR3 DNA sequence: TGTGCCAGCAGCTCTAGCGGGAGAAGGGACGAGCAGTACTTC.

In this sample, this clone turned up once. The V and J genes are TRBV29-1 and TRBJ1-5, with D perhaps matching TRBD1 (6 bases). The CDR3 sequence is 13 residues long. Germline loops: CDR1 SQVTM, CDR2 ANQGSEA. As DNA, the CDR3 is TGCAGAGTCTTCGGACAGAGCTTTCAGCCCCAGCATTTT. This translates into CRVFGQSFQPQHF.

This chain connects TRBV15 to TRBJ2-1, with 12 bases identical to TRBD2. V lost 0 bases, J lost 7 bases, and 7 bases stayed unmatched. The CDR3 sequence is 17 residues long. Germline-derived CDR1 and CDR2 are LNHNV and YYDKDF (reference sequence). The CDR3 is CATSRERTSGRFNEQFF. Here the CDR3 DNA reads TGTGCCACCAGCAGAGAAAGAACTAGCGGGAGGTTTAATGAGCAGTTCTTC.

The chain is built from TRBV4-3 and TRBJ2-1; 7 positions match TRBD2. J lost 7 bases, V lost 1 base, and 10 bases had no gene match. CDR3 length: 16 amino acids. The germline gives CDR1 LGHNA, CDR2 YSLEER. CDR3 sequence reads: CASSQVLAGTKNEQFF. In DNA form, the CDR3 reads TGCGCCAGCAGCCAAGTATTAGCCGGGACTAAGAATGAGCAGTTCTTC.

V usage is TRBV28 and J usage is TRBJ2-1, with TRBD2 matching 7 bases. The CDR3 consists of 16 residues. V was clipped by 6 bases and J by 7 bases; unmatched bases: 15. The germline V gene encodes CDR1 MDHEN and CDR2 SYDVKM. The DNA of the CDR3 is TGTGCCAGCAGACCCCCCTTGCGGGAGATCGGGAATGAGCAGTTCTTC. It translates to CASRPPLREIGNEQFF.

The V gene is TRBV9, the J gene TRBJ2-1; TRBD1 agrees at 8 bases. Per the germline V gene, CDR1 is SGDLS and CDR2 is YYNGEE. Unmatched junction bases numbered 2, after V lost 0 bases and J lost 0 bases. The length of the CDR3 is 16 residues. Written as DNA, the CDR3 is TGTGCCAGCAGCGTAGGGACAGGGAGCTCCTACAATGAGCAGTTCTTC. It is translated as CASSVGTGSSYNEQFF.

The genes are TRBV7-9 and TRBJ1-3, with 7 bases that match TRBD1. V trimming: 6 bases; J trimming: 2 bases; junction bases outside the gene matches: 10. The germline V gene has CDR1 SEHNR and CDR2 FQNEAQ (reference sequence). CDR3 length: 16 amino acids. The CDR3 coding sequence is TGTGCCAGCAGTTTTCTCGAGGGACAGCCTGGAAACACCATATATTTT. Translation gives CASSFLEGQPGNTIYF.

This rearrangement joins TRBV6-6 to TRBJ2-7; the D is unclear. This CDR3 spans 15 amino acids. Germline V gene sequence: CDR1 MNHNY, CDR2 SVGAGI (reference sequence). The V end lost 0 bases, the J end lost 0 bases, and 9 bases lay between the germline ends. The CDR3 is CASSYSSGSSYEQYF. CDR3 DNA: TGTGCCAGCAGTTACTCGTCAGGTAGCTCCTACGAGCAGTACTTC.

The chain links TRBV2 to TRBJ2-7; D is uncertain. The CDR3 is 13 residues long. Trimming pared 7 bases from V and 3 bases from J, leaving 13 bases between. CDR1 and CDR2 from the germline V gene are SNHLY and FYNNEI. The CDR3 DNA follows: TGTGCCAGCACCTTTAACTTGGTCTACGAGCAGTACTTC. Protein product: CASTFNLVYEQYF. Looking up the rest from reference TRBV2 and TRBJ2-7 gives the full variable domain: EPEVTQTPSHQVTQMGQEVILRCVPISNHLYFYWYRQILGQKVEFLVSFYNNEISEKSEIFDDQFSVERPDGSNFTLKIRSTKLEDSAMYFCASTFNLVYEQYFGPGTRLTVT.

The chain carries TRBV27 and TRBJ2-5; D may be TRBD1 (6 bases). The germline CDR1 and CDR2 sequences are MNHEY and SMNVEV (reference sequence). The CDR3 contains 15 residues. Trimming removed 6 bases from V and 2 bases from J, with 16 bases in between. The CDR3 DNA sequence: TGTGCCAGCAGCCCCGGACAGAAGCTTCAAGAGACCCAGTACTTC. It codes for CASSPGQKLQETQYF.

The chain links TRBV30 to TRBJ2-1; D ambiguous. V was shortened by 1 base and J by 0 bases, with 7 bases between the two germline ends. Germline CDR1 reads GTSNPN; CDR2 reads SVGIG (reference sequence). The CDR3 is made up of 14 amino acids. This chain's CDR3 is CAWSGSSSYNEQFF. The CDR3 DNA is TGTGCCTGGAGTGGGAGTAGCTCCTACAATGAGCAGTTCTTC.

The V and J genes are TRBV30 and TRBJ2-3, with TRBD2 matching 10 bases. J gave up 3 bases and V 5 bases, and 5 bases lay outside the gene matches. The CDR3 loop spans 14 amino acids. Germline CDR1 is GTSNPN and CDR2 is SVGIG (reference sequence). The CDR3 reads CAWELAGSTDTQYF. CDR3 sequence (DNA): TGTGCCTGGGAACTAGCGGGATCTACAGATACGCAGTATTTT.

The rearrangement uses TRBV4-3 and TRBJ2-2; no firm D call. Trimming took off 0 bases at V and 3 bases at J, with 14 bases between the two ends. CDR1 is LGHNA, CDR2 YSLEER, per germline. This CDR3 has 17 amino acids. CDR3 in DNA: TGCGCCAGCAGCCAAGACTCGCGACTGTATTACACCGGGGAGCTGTTTTTT. It is translated as CASSQDSRLYYTGELFF.

The J gene is TRBJ2-2, the V gene TRBV4-1; D might be TRBD2 (6 bases). The V gene's germline CDR1 is MGHRA and CDR2 YSYEKL. V was cut by 0 bases and J by 4 bases, with 15 bases left in between. The CDR3 contains 17 residues. CDR3 in DNA: TGCGCCAGCAGCCAAGATCGACTAGTGGAGAGCACCGGGGAGCTGTTTTTT. Translated: CASSQDRLVESTGELFF.

This clone was found once. The chain links TRBV11-2 to TRBJ2-7, with D hard to call. CDR3 size: 13 residues. Looked up from germline, CDR1 is SGHAT and CDR2 is FQNNGV. Trimming left V 3 bases short and J 2 bases short, with 8 bases between. The CDR3 here is CASSFDTTYEQYF. CDR3 bases: TGTGCCAGCAGCTTCGACACAACCTACGAGCAGTACTTC.

The V and J genes are TRBV15 and TRBJ2-1, with 7 positions matching TRBD2. The ends lost 2 bases at V and 0 bases at J; junction bases unmatched: 7. Germline CDR1 is LNHNV and CDR2 is YYDKDF (reference sequence). This CDR3 contains 17 residues. The CDR3 nucleotides are TGTGCCACCAGCAGATCTTCTACTAGCGCCTCCTACAATGAGCAGTTCTTC. Translated, it gives CATSRSSTSASYNEQFF.

The chain's CDR3 is CASSGGNTGELFF. As DNA, the CDR3 is TGTGCCAGCAGCGGAGGGAACACCGGGGAGCTGTTTTTT. This chain joins TRBV5-6 and TRBJ2-2; D might be TRBD2 (5 bases). V was trimmed by 4 bases and J by 1 base, leaving 5 bases between them. Germline V CDR1 and CDR2: SGHDT, YYEEEE. The CDR3 is 13 amino acids. Variable domain in full (rest from reference TRBV5-6 and TRBJ2-2): DAGVTQSPTHLIKTRGQQVTLRCSPKSGHDTVSWYQQALGQGPQFIFQYYEEEERQRGNFPDRFSGHQFPNYSSELNVNALLLGDSALYLCASSGGNTGELFFGEGSRLTVL.